This T cell receptor (beta chain) is from a study of identical twins. TCRdb redid the calling of the 5' RACE reads with MiXCR, one entry per CDR3 protein. This table holds about 660,000 distinct CDR3 sequences, approximately 9% found once. These data were likewise used in another study, on yellow fever vaccine responses in identical twins.

Sequenced sample: PBMCs. This TCR derives from a young woman in good health.

The CDR3 loop reads CASTLLPEGYEQYF. The CDR3 DNA reads as TGCGCCAGCACCCTGCTCCCCGAGGGATACGAGCAGTACTTC. The chain links TRBV5-1 to TRBJ2-7, with a possible D match to TRBD2 (5 bases). Deletions cut 6 bases from V and 4 bases from J, with 17 bases between. Germline V gives CDR1 SGHRS, CDR2 YFSETQ. The CDR3 spans 14 residues.